Presented here are 20 T cell receptor beta chains from one specimen sequenced in a study of T cell changes during pregnancy in multiple sclerosis. Only in-frame clones appear in the TCRdb table, and some are missing; sequencing was by immunoSEQ multiplex PCR. The repertoire holds approximately 29,000 clones, with roughly nine tenths as singletons. This material consisted of CD4+ T cells from peripheral blood mononuclear cells, taken in the second trimester of pregnancy. These receptors originate from a female donor with multiple sclerosis, enrolled in a pregnancy study.

The J gene is TRBJ2-2, the V gene TRBV2, with 9 positions matching TRBD1. The V segment lost 5 bases and the J segment 5 bases; nucleotides outside the gene matches: 6. Germline lookup yields CDR1 SNHLY and CDR2 FYNNEI. This CDR3 spans 15 amino acids. The CDR3 DNA reads TGTGCCAGCAGTCCCCGGACAGGGGCGACCGGGGAGCTGTTTTTT. Amino acids: CASSPRTGATGELFF.

The V gene is TRBV2, the J gene TRBJ1-3, with D possibly matching TRBD1 (6 bases). The V gene's germline CDR1 is SNHLY and CDR2 FYNNEI. The V gene lost 4 bases and the J gene lost 1 base, with 8 bases spanning the gap. The CDR3 runs to 14 residues. As DNA, the CDR3 is TGTGCCAGCAGTGGGACAGTATCTGGAAACACCATATATTTT. It codes for CASSGTVSGNTIYF.

This clone was detected once. The genes are TRBV19 and TRBJ2-5; D gene ambiguous. Germline V gene sequence: CDR1 LNHDA, CDR2 SQIVND (reference sequence). V was cut by 3 bases and J by 1 base, with 6 bases left in between. This CDR3 is built from 13 residues. The CDR3 sequence: CASSIYLQETQYF. The CDR3 DNA reads TGTGCCAGTAGTATTTATCTCCAAGAGACCCAGTACTTC.

The gene calls are TRBV6-1 and TRBJ1-3; 10 nucleotides match TRBD1. The CDR3 has 16 amino acids. The V gene end was trimmed by 2 bases and the J gene end by 8 bases; junction bases not matched to a gene: 9. CDR1 and CDR2 from the germline V gene are MNHNS and SASEGT. CDR3 coding DNA: TGTGCCAGCAGTGAACTATCCGGGACAGGGGCTGACACCATATATTTT. Amino acid sequence: CASSELSGTGADTIYF.

The chain joins TRBV4-1 to TRBJ1-1; the match to TRBD1 covers 10 bases. The V and J ends lost 4 bases and 1 base, in that order; junction bases with no gene match: 3. The CDR3 runs to 15 residues. Germline lookup yields CDR1 MGHRA and CDR2 YSYEKL. CDR3 DNA: TGCGCCAGCAGCCCCCGGGACAGGGGGAACACTGAAGCTTTCTTT. This codes for CASSPRDRGNTEAFF.

V and J are TRBV28 and TRBJ1-1; 11 bases fit TRBD1. In germline, CDR1 is MDHEN, CDR2 SYDVKM. Losses at the gene ends were 2 bases for V and 4 bases for J; bases not matched to a gene: 6. The CDR3 runs to 16 residues. The chain's CDR3 is CASSLIPGTGGTEAFF. DNA for the CDR3: TGTGCCAGCAGTTTAATCCCTGGGACAGGGGGCACTGAAGCTTTCTTT.

J is TRBJ1-2 and V is TRBV29-1, with D perhaps matching TRBD1 (5 bases). The CDR3 has 14 amino acids. The germline CDR1 and CDR2 sequences are SQVTM and ANQGSEA. The V gene lost 0 bases and the J gene lost 8 bases, with 16 bases spanning the gap. CDR3 amino acids: CSVEELFQGGGYTF. As DNA, the CDR3 is TGCAGCGTTGAAGAGCTTTTCCAGGGTGGGGGCTACACCTTC.

This chain uses TRBV6-5 with TRBJ1-2; D is possibly TRBD1 (6 bases). Trimming took off 6 bases at V and 4 bases at J, with 18 bases between the two ends. CDR3 length equals 15 residues. CDR1 is MNHEY, CDR2 SVGAGI, per germline. The CDR3 is CASSSPAGVAYGYTF. The CDR3 nucleotides are TGTGCCAGCAGCTCTCCCGCAGGGGTGGCCTATGGCTACACCTTC.

The CDR3, as DNA: TGTGCCAGCTCGCCGGACAGCTACTCGGGCTATGAGCAGTTCTTC. Protein sequence: CASSPDSYSGYEQFF. The chain uses TRBV18 and TRBJ2-1, with a tentative D call TRBD1 (6 bases). The CDR3 has 15 residues. From germline, CDR1 is KGHSH and CDR2 LQKENI. Trimming stripped 6 bases from V and 8 bases from J, with 20 bases between. Supplemented by reference TRBV18 and TRBJ2-1, the full variable domain reads NAGVMQNPRHLVRRRGQEARLRCSPMKGHSHVYWYRQLPEEGLKFMVYLQKENIIDESGMPKERFSAEFPKEGPSILRIQQVVRGDSAAYFCASSPDSYSGYEQFFGPGTRLTVL.

This chain joins TRBV5-1 and TRBJ2-1, with TRBD1 matching over 7 bases. Germline trimming cut 7 bases from V and 1 base from J; bases unmatched to any gene: 5. This CDR3 is built from 14 residues. Germline CDR1 SGHRS, CDR2 YFSETQ. The CDR3 here is CASGTVSSYNEQFF. For the CDR3, the DNA is TGCGCCAGCGGGACAGTATCTTCCTACAATGAGCAGTTCTTC.

This clone has only one observation. The chain is built from TRBV6-1 and TRBJ1-4; a possible D gene is TRBD1 (5 bases). This CDR3 spans 14 amino acids. V lost 5 bases and J lost 4, with 11 bases in between. Per germline, CDR1 MNHNS and CDR2 SASEGT. In nucleotides, the CDR3 is TGTGCCAGCAGTAAAACCGGGGGTAATGAAAAACTGTTTTTT. The encoded protein is CASSKTGGNEKLFF.

The chain combines TRBV6-1 with TRBJ1-4; no clear D gene. Trimming took off 6 bases at V and 3 bases at J, with 8 bases between the two ends. The germline V gene encodes CDR1 MNHNS and CDR2 SASEGT. The CDR3 is 13 amino acids. DNA of the CDR3: TGTGCCAGCAGGCGACAAGCTAATGAAAAACTGTTTTTT. Its translation: CASRRQANEKLFF.

The chain has TRBV6-5 and TRBJ2-5; 10 nucleotides agree with TRBD1. Trimming removed 4 bases from V and 2 bases from J; junction bases left unmatched: 4. Germline-derived CDR1 and CDR2 are MNHEY and SVGAGI. CDR3 length: 15 amino acids. The CDR3 is CASSWRTGGQETQYF. The CDR3 nucleotides read TGTGCCAGCAGTTGGCGGACAGGGGGTCAAGAGACCCAGTACTTC.

The chain uses TRBV15 and TRBJ2-5, with TRBD2 matching over 10 bases. The CDR3 has 15 residues. The germline CDR1 and CDR2 sequences are LNHNV and YYDKDF (reference sequence). V lost 4 bases to trimming and J lost 4 bases; unmatched junction nucleotides: 6. The CDR3 reads CATSISRTSGETQYF. CDR3 nucleotides: TGTGCCACCAGCATCTCTCGGACTAGCGGAGAGACCCAGTACTTC. Using reference TRBV15 and TRBJ2-5 for the parts outside the CDR3, the full variable domain is DAMVIQNPRYQVTQFGKPVTLSCSQTLNHNVMYWYQQKSSQAPKLLFHYYDKDFNNEADTPDNFQSRRPNTSFCFLDIRSPGLGDTAMYLCATSISRTSGETQYFGPGTRLLVL.

The genes are TRBV27 and TRBJ1-6, with a possible D match to TRBD1 (5 bases). Germline V gene lookup returns CDR1 MNHEY and CDR2 SMNVEV (reference sequence). The CDR3 covers 14 residues. V was cut by 7 bases and J by 6 bases, with 13 bases left in between. CDR3 region: CASTLLQGNSPLHF. The CDR3 bases are TGTGCCAGCACCCTGCTTCAGGGTAATTCACCCCTCCACTTT.

The V gene is TRBV30, the J gene TRBJ1-2; D may be TRBD1 (5 bases). The V end lost 0 bases, the J end lost 4 bases, and 15 bases lay between the germline ends. CDR1 GTSNPN and CDR2 SVGIG come from the germline V gene (reference sequence). This CDR3 contains 15 residues. Here the CDR3 reads CAWSVWGRALYGYTF. The CDR3 region has the DNA TGTGCCTGGAGTGTATGGGGCAGGGCCCTCTATGGCTACACCTTC.

The sample holds a few counts of this clone. The V and J genes are TRBV6-1 and TRBJ1-2, with TRBD1 matching 7 bases. Germline trimming cut 8 bases from V and 1 base from J; bases unmatched to any gene: 10. From germline, CDR1 is MNHNS and CDR2 SASEGT. This CDR3 is built from 15 residues. In nucleotides, the CDR3 is TGTGCCAGCGGGACCGGGACAGAGGATAACTATGGCTACACCTTC. Amino acids: CASGTGTEDNYGYTF.

This chain links TRBV28 with TRBJ1-1, with 8 nucleotides matching TRBD1. This CDR3 has 14 residues. With 5 bases clipped from V and 10 bases from J, the junction kept 12 bases outside the gene matches. In germline, CDR1 is MDHEN, CDR2 SYDVKM. CDR3 residues: CASSPPTGGIRAFF. CDR3 DNA sequence: TGTGCCAGCAGTCCTCCTACAGGGGGAATACGAGCTTTCTTT.

The chain is built from TRBV28 and TRBJ1-6, with D uncertain. V was cut by 3 bases and J by 3 bases, with 12 bases left in between. The CDR3 is 16 residues long. Germline V gene lookup returns CDR1 MDHEN and CDR2 SYDVKM. Here the CDR3 DNA reads TGTGCCAGCAGTTTGCGTACCCGGTACTATAATTCACCCCTCCACTTT. It yields the protein CASSLRTRYYNSPLHF.

V usage is TRBV11-3 and J usage is TRBJ2-1; D is unclear. The V end lost 0 bases, the J end lost 2 bases, and 5 bases lay between the germline ends. The CDR3 length is 14 residues. Germline CDR1 and CDR2: SGHNT and YENEEA. CDR3 nucleotide sequence: TGTGCCAGCAGCTTAGATTCGGCCTACAATGAGCAGTTCTTC. Protein sequence: CASSLDSAYNEQFF. Full variable domain (outside the CDR3, taken from reference TRBV11-3 and TRBJ2-1): EAGVVQSPRYKIIEKKQPVAFWCNPISGHNTLYWYLQNLGQGPELLIRYENEEAVDDSQLPKDRFSAERLKGVDSTLKIQPAELGDSAVYLCASSLDSAYNEQFFGPGTRLTVL.